The entry that follows covers one T cell receptor (beta chain) sequence. Its specificity is unknown. Cells designated naive CD8 were CD45RO-negative and were positively selected for CCR7, with terminally differentiated effector memory CD45RA+ cells excluded. This sample is part of a study of shared clonotypes between healthy human individuals. The study's findings and limits: An effect of sequencing depth on clonotype sharing among donors was expected. In a handful of donors, about 5% of naive CD4 clonotypes appeared in common. Larger estimated richness was generally seen in naive subsets than in memory subsets.

Each replicate PCR on the sorted subsets used about 0.2 ug DNA (around 30,000 T cell genomes). The method was immunoSEQ multiplex PCR; TCRdb's version includes in-frame clones alone and lacks a portion of them. The sample carries some 800,000 clones, nearly 95% recorded once. Looked up from germline, CDR1 is SGHDT and CDR2 is YYEEEE. The CDR3 extends over 17 amino acids. V was pared by 3 bases and J by 4 bases, with 14 bases of the junction left unmatched. The rearrangement links TRBV5-6 to TRBJ1-2, with TRBD1 identical over 8 bases. The receptor was derived from a man younger than 45 in good health. Sequencing used naive CD8+ T cells sorted from blood. The CDR3 coding sequence is TGTGCCAGCAGCTCCGGACAGGGTAGAACACCTCCCTATGGCTACACCTTC. As protein: CASSSGQGRTPPYGYTF.